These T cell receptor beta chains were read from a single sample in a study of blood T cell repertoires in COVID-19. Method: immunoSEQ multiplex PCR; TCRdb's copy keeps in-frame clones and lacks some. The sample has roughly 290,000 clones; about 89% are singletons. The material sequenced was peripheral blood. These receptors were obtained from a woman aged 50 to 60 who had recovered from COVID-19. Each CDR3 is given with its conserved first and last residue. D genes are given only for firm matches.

CDR3aa: CASSYDSRSYGYTF
v_gene: TRBV6-5
d_gene: -
j_gene: TRBJ1-2

CDR3aa: CASSPGGGGINQPQHF
v_gene: TRBV5-6
d_gene: -
j_gene: TRBJ1-5

CDR3aa: CASRLITNNEQFF
v_gene: TRBV6-5
d_gene: -
j_gene: TRBJ2-1

CDR3aa: CASSPFGTSGRNEQFF
v_gene: TRBV18
d_gene: TRBD2
j_gene: TRBJ2-1

CDR3aa: CASSSPDQETQYF
v_gene: TRBV28
d_gene: -
j_gene: TRBJ2-5

CDR3aa: CASSLDNKNIQYF
v_gene: TRBV11-3
d_gene: -
j_gene: TRBJ2-4

CDR3aa: CASSLTSGRDEQFF
v_gene: TRBV7-2
d_gene: TRBD2
j_gene: TRBJ2-1

CDR3aa: CASSDSGSTDTQYF
v_gene: TRBV2
d_gene: -
j_gene: TRBJ2-3

CDR3aa: CASKTGGTGNEKLFF
v_gene: TRBV5-1
d_gene: TRBD1
j_gene: TRBJ1-4

CDR3aa: CASSLEGSTEAFF
v_gene: TRBV7-2
d_gene: -
j_gene: TRBJ1-1

CDR3aa: CASSQESFGTSGNEQFF
v_gene: TRBV14
d_gene: TRBD2
j_gene: TRBJ2-1

CDR3aa: CASSRTGQGDYGYTF
v_gene: TRBV19
d_gene: TRBD1
j_gene: TRBJ1-2

CDR3aa: CSVGRGADFELFF
v_gene: TRBV29-1
d_gene: -
j_gene: TRBJ1-4

CDR3aa: CASSATSGYNEQFF
v_gene: TRBV2
d_gene: TRBD2
j_gene: TRBJ2-1

CDR3aa: CASSYLAGSNTQYF
v_gene: TRBV6-2/TRBV6-3
d_gene: -
j_gene: TRBJ2-3

CDR3aa: CASKLGTANTGELFF
v_gene: TRBV28
d_gene: TRBD1
j_gene: TRBJ2-2

CDR3aa: CASSPTSTSVGETQYF
v_gene: TRBV9
d_gene: TRBD2
j_gene: TRBJ2-5

CDR3aa: CASSIEAGANEQFF
v_gene: TRBV19
d_gene: -
j_gene: TRBJ2-1

CDR3aa: CASSQGTGISTDTQYF
v_gene: TRBV4-3
d_gene: TRBD1
j_gene: TRBJ2-3

CDR3aa: CASSLGGQPEYEQYF
v_gene: TRBV7-2
d_gene: -
j_gene: TRBJ2-7

CDR3aa: CASRGGNTGELFF
v_gene: TRBV6-4
d_gene: -
j_gene: TRBJ2-2

CDR3aa: CASSHDRGSYGYTF
v_gene: TRBV19
d_gene: TRBD1
j_gene: TRBJ1-2

CDR3aa: CASSLAGTRDETQYF
v_gene: TRBV7-2
d_gene: TRBD2
j_gene: TRBJ2-5

CDR3aa: CASSQDRSTGELFF
v_gene: TRBV3-1/TRBV3-2
d_gene: -
j_gene: TRBJ2-2

CDR3aa: CASSLTGGANYGYTF
v_gene: TRBV6-5
d_gene: TRBD1
j_gene: TRBJ1-2

CDR3aa: CASSTRRGSDEKLFF
v_gene: TRBV19
d_gene: -
j_gene: TRBJ1-4